Listed here are 9 T cell receptor beta chains from one sample, sequenced in a study of cytomegalovirus exposure and HLA in healthy donors. The PCR was carried out with 60 Vbeta primers and 13 Jbeta primers. Generated by immunoSEQ multiplex PCR, the TCRdb table keeps only in-frame clones and is missing some. The sample holds 100,000 to 150,000 clones; more than 60% are singletons and the top ten take about 13%. The sequenced sample consisted of PBMCs. Source of these receptors: an older woman in good health and CMV-seropositive.

J is TRBJ1-2 and V is TRBV4-1; 8 bases align to TRBD1. Germline values: CDR1 MGHRA, CDR2 YSYEKL. V gave up 0 bases and J gave up 2 bases; unmatched junction bases: 2. The length of the CDR3 is 15 residues. The CDR3 coding sequence is TGCGCCAGCAGCCAAGATCAGGGGGCCAACTATGGCTACACCTTC. Encoded protein: CASSQDQGANYGYTF.

The chain has TRBV19 and TRBJ1-1, with TRBD1 identical over 9 bases. This CDR3 is built from 13 residues. From germline, CDR1 is LNHDA and CDR2 SQIVND (reference sequence). Trimming removed 7 bases from V and 4 bases from J; junction bases left unmatched: 4. Written as DNA, the CDR3 is TGTGCCAGTAACGGACAGGGGCCCACTGAAGCTTTCTTT. Amino acids: CASNGQGPTEAFF.

V gene TRBV5-1 combines with J gene TRBJ2-5; maybe TRBD2 (6 bases). Between the trimmed V and J ends, which lost 1 base and 4 bases, there was a span of 14 bases. Germline V gene lookup returns CDR1 SGHRS and CDR2 YFSETQ. This CDR3 has 15 residues. The CDR3 DNA follows: TGCGCCAGCAGCTTGAATGGGGGGTCTAGAGAGACCCAGTACTTC. This encodes CASSLNGGSRETQYF.

This clone was detected a few times. J is TRBJ2-2 and V is TRBV6-1; D is undetermined. Germline CDR1 reads MNHNS; CDR2 reads SASEGT. The length of the CDR3 is 14 residues. The ends were cut back, 10 bases at V and 2 bases at J, with 14 bases in the middle. CDR3 sequence: CATSPLLNTGELFF. Here the CDR3 DNA reads TGTGCCACCTCTCCCTTACTTAACACCGGGGAGCTGTTTTTT.

CDR3 residues: CAWSDWAGEPSADEQFF. The CDR3 DNA reads as TGTGCCTGGTCGGATTGGGCGGGTGAACCCTCCGCGGATGAGCAGTTCTTC. This chain connects TRBV30 to TRBJ2-1; D might be TRBD2 (5 bases). The CDR3 sequence is 17 residues long. The germline V and J ends were trimmed by 5 bases and 8 bases, with 28 bases remaining between them. Germline CDR1 and CDR2: GTSNPN and SVGIG (reference sequence). Looking up the rest from reference TRBV30 and TRBJ2-1 gives the full variable domain: SQTIHQWPATLVQPVGSPLSLECTVEGTSNPNLYWYRQAAGRGLQLLFYSVGIGQISSEVPQNLSASRPQDRQFILSSKKLLLSDSGFYLCAWSDWAGEPSADEQFFGPGTRLTVL.

J is TRBJ2-2 and V is TRBV9; TRBD1 is a possible D gene (5 bases). CDR3 length equals 16 residues. The V gene lost 0 bases and the J gene lost 1 base, with 10 bases spanning the gap. Germline CDR1 is SGDLS and CDR2 is YYNGEE. The CDR3 spells CASSVALDKNTGELFF. The CDR3 DNA follows: TGTGCCAGCAGCGTAGCTCTGGACAAGAACACCGGGGAGCTGTTTTTT.

The chain employs TRBV7-2 and TRBJ2-7, with a possible D match to TRBD2 (7 bases). The length of the CDR3 is 17 residues. With 4 bases removed from V and 0 bases from J, the gap between germline ends came to 19 bases. Germline V gene data show CDR1 as SGHTA and CDR2 as FQGNSA. This CDR3 is CASSSRGGPRTSYEQYF. The CDR3 nucleotides are TGTGCCAGCAGCTCTAGGGGGGGACCACGGACCTCCTACGAGCAGTACTTC. Variable domain in full (rest from reference TRBV7-2 and TRBJ2-7): GAGVSQSPSNKVTEKGKDVELRCDPISGHTALYWYRQSLGQGLEFLIYFQGNSAPDKSGLPSDRFSAERTGGSVSTLTIQRTQQEDSAVYLCASSSRGGPRTSYEQYFGPGTRLTVT.

DNA for the CDR3: TGTGCCTGGAGTGTTAGGAAGCGGGGGGCGGCGACTAAGACCCAGTACTTC. It codes for CAWSVRKRGAATKTQYF. This sequence joins TRBV30 and TRBJ2-5; 9 positions agree with TRBD2. The germline V gene has CDR1 GTSNPN and CDR2 SVGIG (reference sequence). Losses at the gene ends were 0 bases for V and 6 bases for J; bases not matched to a gene: 14. There are 17 residues in the CDR3.

The chain joins TRBV6-1 to TRBJ2-5, with unresolved D. The J call is in doubt because the DNA end fits TRBJ2-7 better. This CDR3 is 14 amino acids long. Germline V gene sequence: CDR1 MNHNS, CDR2 SASEGT. Here the CDR3 reads CASSSPPLPYEQYF. The CDR3 bases are TGTGCCAGCAGCTCCCCCCCACTTCCCTACGAGCAGTACTTC.